Listed below are T cell receptor beta chains from one sample, sequenced in a study of PD-1 blockade in classical Hodgkin lymphoma. Measured with immunoSEQ multiplex PCR; TCRdb has only the in-frame clones, and not every one. The sample has roughly 100,000 clones, roughly 89% seen once. The sequences come from peripheral blood mononuclear cells (PBMCs), collected before the second cycle of nivolumab. The receptors shown here come from a human donor with classical Hodgkin lymphoma. The CDR3 runs from the conserved cysteine through the conserved F or W. A D gene is named only where the DNA matches it firmly. Rows may omit the clone size; those that give it use once, few, many or a size class.

D gene	V gene	J gene	clone size	CDR3 protein	CDR3 DNA
-	TRBV6-6	TRBJ2-3	-	CASSYSVSTDTQYF	TGTGCCAGCAGTTACTCGGTTAGCACAGATACGCAGTATTTT
-	TRBV5-4	TRBJ1-1	-	CASSLDGLHTEAFF	TGTGCCAGCAGCTTGGACGGCCTGCACACTGAAGCTTTCTTT
-	TRBV7-9	TRBJ2-3	-	CASSRTATTDTQYF	TGTGCCAGCAGCCGGACAGCTACCACAGATACGCAGTATTTT
-	TRBV6-6	TRBJ1-2	-	CASSYSSGPPYGYTF	TGTGCCAGCAGTTACTCCTCGGGACCTCCTTATGGCTACACCTTC
-	TRBV21-1	TRBJ2-3	-	CASSAFLAGGDDTQYF	TGTGCCAGCAGCGCATTTCTAGCGGGGGGCGATGATACGCAGTATTTT
TRBD2	TRBV12-5	TRBJ2-1	-	CASGLVIAGGYNEQFF	TGTGCTAGTGGTTTGGTAATCGCGGGGGGGTACAATGAGCAGTTCTTC
TRBD1	TRBV30	TRBJ2-1	-	CASHGQGNYNEQFF	TGTGCCTCCCACGGACAGGGGAACTACAATGAGCAGTTCTTC
-	TRBV5-6	TRBJ2-7	-	CASSLVGQNYEQYF	TGTGCCAGCAGCTTGGTTGGGCAGAACTACGAGCAGTACTTC
-	TRBV29-1	TRBJ2-7	once	CSVADRTFSYEQYF	TGCAGCGTGGCTGACAGGACTTTCTCCTACGAGCAGTACTTC
-	TRBV27	TRBJ1-1	-	CASRGHWGVGFF	TGTGCCAGCAGAGGACACTGGGGGGTGGGTTTCTTT
-	TRBV2	TRBJ2-1	-	CAVDRDNSYNEQFF	TGTGCCGTTGACCGGGACAACTCCTACAATGAGCAGTTCTTC
-	TRBV7-9	TRBJ1-1	once	CASSRSGNTEAFF	TGTGCCAGCAGCCGATCAGGGAACACTGAAGCTTTCTTT
-	TRBV6-4	TRBJ2-2	-	CASSDSGTNTGELFF	TGTGCCAGCAGTGACTCCGGGACGAACACCGGGGAGCTGTTTTTT
-	TRBV5-1	TRBJ2-7	-	CASRHGWPQRAYEQYF	TGCGCCAGCAGACATGGATGGCCCCAGAGGGCCTACGAGCAGTACTTC
-	TRBV6-5	TRBJ1-5	-	CASSYFSSNQPQHF	TGTGCCAGCAGTTACTTCAGTAGCAATCAGCCCCAGCATTTT
TRBD2	TRBV7-2	TRBJ2-3	once	CASSFWGGPPSTDTQYF	TGTGCCAGCAGCTTTTGGGGGGGACCCCCTAGCACAGATACGCAGTATTTT
TRBD1	TRBV7-8	TRBJ2-7	-	CASSLNPGTGSYEQYF	TGTGCCAGCAGCCTAAATCCCGGGACAGGGTCCTACGAGCAGTACTTC
TRBD2	TRBV19	TRBJ2-2	-	CASSPWGGTTGELFF	TGTGCCAGTAGTCCCTGGGGGGGGACCACCGGGGAGCTGTTTTTT
-	TRBV9	TRBJ2-7	-	CASSVDDYKPAYEQYF	TGTGCCAGCAGCGTAGATGATTACAAACCCGCCTACGAGCAGTACTTC
TRBD1	TRBV5-1	TRBJ2-3	-	CASSKGQGEYF	TGCGCCAGCTCTAAGGGACAGGGAGAGTATTTT
-	TRBV27	TRBJ2-1	-	CASSFSYNEQFF	TGTGCCAGCAGTTTCTCCTACAATGAGCAGTTCTTC
-	TRBV5-1	TRBJ2-5	-	CASSSFGGGSETQYF	TGCGCCAGCAGCAGCTTCGGGGGAGGTTCAGAGACCCAGTACTTC
-	TRBV28	TRBJ1-5	-	CASSLGNQPQHF	TGTGCCAGCAGTTTAGGGAATCAGCCCCAGCATTTT
TRBD1	TRBV2	TRBJ2-7	-	CARDDTGTGGSEQYF	TGTGCCAGGGATGACACCGGGACAGGGGGCTCCGAGCAGTACTTC
-	TRBV29-1	TRBJ1-5	-	CSVSFSNQPQHF	TGCAGCGTTAGCTTTAGCAATCAGCCCCAGCATTTT
-	TRBV5-8	TRBJ2-3	-	CASSLGYRGGTDTQYF	TGTGCCAGCAGCTTGGGATATAGGGGGGGCACAGATACGCAGTATTTT
-	TRBV19	TRBJ1-1	-	CASSIIGTPNTEAFF	TGTGCCAGTAGTATAATAGGGACACCGAACACTGAAGCTTTCTTT
-	TRBV7-3	TRBJ1-6	-	CASSYQKPGLNSPLHF	TGTGCCAGCAGCTACCAGAAGCCAGGGCTTAATTCACCCCTCCACTTT
-	TRBV29-1	TRBJ2-4	few	CSVGENIQYF	TGCAGCGTTGGGGAGAACATTCAGTACTTC
-	TRBV10-3	TRBJ2-5	-	CAISDPGQAETQYF	TGTGCCATCAGTGACCCCGGTCAGGCCGAGACCCAGTACTTC
-	TRBV18	TRBJ2-7	-	CASSQGPSTAGFYEQYF	TGTGCCAGCTCACAGGGCCCCTCTACGGCAGGTTTCTACGAGCAGTACTTC
-	TRBV5-1	TRBJ1-1	-	CASSLGQANTEAFF	TGCGCCAGCAGCTTGGGACAGGCGAACACTGAAGCTTTCTTT
-	TRBV4-3	TRBJ1-1	-	CASSQDGWAYTEAFF	TGCGCCAGCAGCCAAGATGGGTGGGCCTACACTGAAGCTTTCTTT
TRBD1	TRBV11-2	TRBJ1-2	-	CASSAWVGTASNYGYTF	TGTGCCAGCAGCGCCTGGGTGGGGACAGCTTCTAACTATGGCTACACCTTC
-	TRBV6-1	TRBJ2-2	-	CASSETGELFF	TGTGCCAGCAGTGAGACCGGGGAGCTGTTTTTT
TRBD1	TRBV5-5	TRBJ1-2	-	CASSPGTGDPLYGYTF	TGTGCCAGCAGCCCGGGGACAGGGGATCCCCTCTATGGCTACACCTTC
-	TRBV7-2	TRBJ1-4	-	CASSFLQGGEKLFF	TGTGCCAGCAGCTTCCTACAGGGTGGTGAAAAACTGTTTTTT
-	TRBV28	TRBJ1-5	-	CASSLYGGLGIQPQHF	TGTGCCAGCAGTTTATATGGAGGGCTAGGGATTCAGCCCCAGCATTTT
-	TRBV10-2	TRBJ1-3	-	CASSEDTGNTIYF	TGCGCCAGCAGTGAGGACACTGGAAACACCATATATTTT
-	TRBV27	TRBJ1-1	-	CASSLLWGYTEAFF	TGTGCCAGCAGCCTCCTGTGGGGGTACACTGAAGCTTTCTTT
-	TRBV6-6	TRBJ2-7	-	CASSEGYEQYF	TGTGCCAGCAGTGAGGGATACGAGCAGTACTTC
TRBD1	TRBV2	TRBJ1-2	-	CASSDFVGGQETF	TGTGCCAGCAGTGATTTTGTTGGGGGACAGGAGACCTTC
TRBD1	TRBV7-8	TRBJ2-5	-	CASSPVGQGAQYF	TGTGCCAGCAGCCCAGTGGGACAGGGGGCCCAGTACTTC
TRBD2	TRBV11-2	TRBJ2-7	once	CASSALIAGSSSYEQYF	TGTGCCAGCAGCGCCCTGATAGCGGGATCGAGCTCCTACGAGCAGTACTTC
-	TRBV11-1	TRBJ1-6	-	CASSLGQTYNSPLHF	TGTGCCAGCAGCCTCGGACAGACCTATAATTCACCCCTCCACTTT
TRBD2	TRBV30	TRBJ2-7	-	CAWNLQGGNEQYF	TGTGCCTGGAATTTGCAGGGAGGGAACGAGCAGTACTTC
-	TRBV4-2	TRBJ1-5	-	CASSWGSNQPQHF	TGTGCCAGCAGCTGGGGTAGCAATCAGCCCCAGCATTTT
-	TRBV7-3	TRBJ2-7	-	CASSHTADYEQYF	TGTGCCAGCAGCCACACCGCCGACTACGAGCAGTACTTC
TRBD1	TRBV27	TRBJ2-2	-	CASSWGQDTGELFF	TGTGCCAGCAGTTGGGGACAGGACACCGGGGAGCTGTTTTTT
-	TRBV29-1	TRBJ1-1	-	CSVEWGIGRDNTEAFF	TGCAGCGTTGAATGGGGGATAGGCAGGGATAACACTGAAGCTTTCTTT
TRBD1	TRBV19	TRBJ2-7	-	CASSIGGVDRGYEQYF	TGTGCCAGTAGTATTGGGGGAGTGGACAGGGGGTACGAGCAGTACTTC
-	TRBV7-9	TRBJ2-4	-	CASIQGTQNIQYF	TGTGCCAGCATCCAGGGGACTCAAAACATTCAGTACTTC